Listed below are T cell receptor beta chains from one sample, sequenced in a study of shared clonotypes between healthy human individuals. The assay was immunoSEQ multiplex PCR, and TCRdb's table has in-frame clones only and misses some. The repertoire includes 1,400,000 or so clones, approximately 98.5% of them detected once, and 0.3% to 0.45% sits in the top ten. Sequenced input: naive CD4+ T cells sorted from blood. These TCRs come from a man aged 25-45 years in good health. Both conserved end residues are part of each CDR3. Each record gives: clone size, J gene, V gene, D gene, CDR3 protein, CDR3 DNA. A D gene is named only where the DNA matches it firmly. Size values are once, few and many counts, or a class for expanded clones, and some rows have none.

clone_size: -
j_call: TRBJ1-2
v_call: TRBV5-4
d_call: -
cdr3_aa: CASSFDTNYGYTF
cdr3_nt: TGTGCCAGCAGCTTCGACACTAACTATGGCTACACCTTC

clone_size: -
j_call: TRBJ2-7
v_call: TRBV7-2
d_call: -
cdr3_aa: CASSLAGGPYEQYF
cdr3_nt: TGTGCCAGCAGCTTAGCCGGCGGCCCCTACGAGCAGTACTTC

clone_size: -
j_call: TRBJ1-2
v_call: TRBV6-4
d_call: -
cdr3_aa: CASSDFNGYTF
cdr3_nt: TGTGCCAGCAGTGACTTCAATGGCTACACCTTC

clone_size: -
j_call: TRBJ1-1
v_call: TRBV7-7
d_call: -
cdr3_aa: CASSTVKEAW
cdr3_nt: TGTGCCAGCAGCACCGTGAAGGAGGCGTGG

clone_size: -
j_call: TRBJ2-1
v_call: TRBV7-2
d_call: -
cdr3_aa: CASSSQLDRRHTYNEQFF
cdr3_nt: TGTGCCAGCAGCTCCCAACTTGACAGACGCCATACTTACAATGAGCAGTTCTTC

clone_size: -
j_call: TRBJ2-1
v_call: TRBV7-2
d_call: -
cdr3_aa: CASSFSGISSYNEQFF
cdr3_nt: TGTGCCAGCAGCTTCTCTGGGATTAGCTCCTACAATGAGCAGTTCTTC

clone_size: -
j_call: TRBJ2-5
v_call: TRBV28
d_call: TRBD1
cdr3_aa: CASSLPGGGETQYF
cdr3_nt: TGTGCCAGCAGTTTACCAGGGGGCGGTGAGACCCAGTACTTC

clone_size: -
j_call: TRBJ2-3
v_call: TRBV11-3
d_call: -
cdr3_aa: CASSFIATDTQYF
cdr3_nt: TGTGCCAGCAGCTTCATAGCTACAGATACGCAGTATTTT

clone_size: -
j_call: TRBJ2-1
v_call: TRBV9
d_call: -
cdr3_aa: CASSVAPGAAFNEQFF
cdr3_nt: TGTGCCAGCAGCGTAGCCCCCGGGGCCGCGTTCAATGAGCAGTTCTTC

clone_size: -
j_call: TRBJ2-2
v_call: TRBV14
d_call: -
cdr3_aa: CASSLTRGFGELFF
cdr3_nt: TGTGCCAGCAGCCTGACCCGGGGGTTCGGGGAGCTGTTTTTT

clone_size: -
j_call: TRBJ1-2
v_call: TRBV6-5
d_call: TRBD1
cdr3_aa: CASSYTTGDGYTF
cdr3_nt: TGTGCCAGCAGTTACACGACAGGGGATGGCTACACCTTC

clone_size: -
j_call: TRBJ1-2
v_call: TRBV9
d_call: -
cdr3_aa: CASSPPPVGGYTF
cdr3_nt: TGTGCCAGCAGCCCCCCCCCGGTAGGTGGCTACACCTTC

clone_size: -
j_call: TRBJ2-7
v_call: TRBV5-4
d_call: -
cdr3_aa: CASSQTGRNEQYF
cdr3_nt: TGTGCCAGCAGTCAGACCGGGAGAAACGAGCAGTACTTC

clone_size: -
j_call: TRBJ2-7
v_call: TRBV29-1
d_call: -
cdr3_aa: CSVVAAAKQYF
cdr3_nt: TGCAGCGTTGTGGCTGCTGCCAAGCAGTACTTC

clone_size: -
j_call: TRBJ2-7
v_call: TRBV6-5
d_call: -
cdr3_aa: CASTGQIAYEQYF
cdr3_nt: TGTGCCAGCACCGGACAGATAGCCTACGAGCAGTACTTC

clone_size: -
j_call: TRBJ2-3
v_call: TRBV19
d_call: TRBD2
cdr3_aa: CASTLAGGTDTQYF
cdr3_nt: TGTGCCAGTACCCTAGCGGGAGGCACAGATACGCAGTATTTT

clone_size: -
j_call: TRBJ2-3
v_call: TRBV19
d_call: -
cdr3_aa: CASSVDYLTDTQYF
cdr3_nt: TGTGCCAGTAGTGTGGACTACCTCACAGATACGCAGTATTTT

clone_size: -
j_call: TRBJ2-7
v_call: TRBV5-1
d_call: -
cdr3_aa: CASSLDGRPYEQYF
cdr3_nt: TGCGCCAGCAGCTTGGATGGGCGGCCCTACGAGCAGTACTTC

clone_size: -
j_call: TRBJ1-2
v_call: TRBV6-1
d_call: -
cdr3_aa: CASSGEGGPLGGYTF
cdr3_nt: TGTGCCAGCAGTGGAGAGGGCGGGCCCCTAGGAGGCTACACCTTC

clone_size: -
j_call: TRBJ2-7
v_call: TRBV19
d_call: TRBD2
cdr3_aa: CASSGRDSYEQYF
cdr3_nt: TGTGCCAGTAGCGGGAGGGACTCCTACGAGCAGTACTTC

clone_size: -
j_call: TRBJ1-1
v_call: TRBV7-3
d_call: -
cdr3_aa: CASGSSENTEAFF
cdr3_nt: TGTGCCAGCGGGTCCAGCGAAAACACTGAAGCTTTCTTT

clone_size: -
j_call: TRBJ2-1
v_call: TRBV4-2
d_call: -
cdr3_aa: CASRPSSAAYNEQFF
cdr3_nt: TGTGCCAGCAGACCATCTAGCGCCGCCTACAATGAGCAGTTCTTC

clone_size: -
j_call: TRBJ2-2
v_call: TRBV6-1
d_call: -
cdr3_aa: CASSGLRGGSGELFF
cdr3_nt: TGTGCCAGCAGTGGGTTGCGGGGCGGCTCCGGGGAGCTGTTTTTT

clone_size: -
j_call: TRBJ2-3
v_call: TRBV29-1
d_call: TRBD2
cdr3_aa: CSVEGLAGTDTQYF
cdr3_nt: TGCAGCGTTGAAGGACTAGCCGGCACAGATACGCAGTATTTT

clone_size: -
j_call: TRBJ2-1
v_call: TRBV7-9
d_call: TRBD2
cdr3_aa: CASSLARLAGGHIDEQFF
cdr3_nt: TGTGCCAGCAGCTTAGCCAGACTAGCGGGAGGGCATATAGATGAGCAGTTCTTC

clone_size: -
j_call: TRBJ1-4
v_call: TRBV7-9
d_call: -
cdr3_aa: CASSLTGVRGKDEKLFF
cdr3_nt: TGTGCCAGCAGCTTAACCGGGGTTAGGGGGAAAGATGAAAAACTGTTTTTT

clone_size: -
j_call: TRBJ2-3
v_call: TRBV19
d_call: -
cdr3_aa: CASTASSTDTQYF
cdr3_nt: TGTGCCAGTACCGCCTCTAGCACAGATACGCAGTATTTT

clone_size: -
j_call: TRBJ1-1
v_call: TRBV14
d_call: -
cdr3_aa: CASSRAHTTNTEAFF
cdr3_nt: TGTGCCAGCAGCCGTGCACATACAACGAACACTGAAGCTTTCTTT

clone_size: once
j_call: TRBJ2-1
v_call: TRBV7-9
d_call: TRBD2
cdr3_aa: CASSLAPPGLAGPNEQFF
cdr3_nt: TGTGCCAGCAGCTTAGCCCCTCCGGGACTAGCGGGCCCCAATGAGCAGTTCTTC

clone_size: -
j_call: TRBJ2-3
v_call: TRBV5-1
d_call: TRBD2
cdr3_aa: CASSLELAGGSDTQYF
cdr3_nt: TGCGCCAGCAGCTTGGAGCTAGCGGGAGGGTCAGATACGCAGTATTTT

clone_size: -
j_call: TRBJ2-3
v_call: TRBV7-2
d_call: -
cdr3_aa: CASRLGRGTQYF
cdr3_nt: TGTGCCAGCAGGTTGGGGAGAGGTACGCAGTATTTT

clone_size: -
j_call: TRBJ1-1
v_call: TRBV19
d_call: -
cdr3_aa: CASSTDRNTEAFF
cdr3_nt: TGTGCCAGTAGTACAGACAGGAACACTGAAGCTTTCTTT

clone_size: -
j_call: TRBJ2-1
v_call: TRBV7-9
d_call: TRBD1
cdr3_aa: CASSRPDRGQYNEQFF
cdr3_nt: TGTGCCAGCAGCAGACCCGACAGGGGGCAATACAATGAGCAGTTCTTC

clone_size: -
j_call: TRBJ2-3
v_call: TRBV29-1
d_call: TRBD1
cdr3_aa: CSTRTGTGTDTQYF
cdr3_nt: TGCAGCACCAGGACAGGGACTGGCACAGATACGCAGTATTTT

clone_size: -
j_call: TRBJ2-5
v_call: TRBV9
d_call: -
cdr3_aa: CASSGRGEGLEETQYF
cdr3_nt: TGTGCCAGCAGCGGCAGGGGGGAGGGCCTTGAAGAGACCCAGTACTTC

clone_size: -
j_call: TRBJ2-3
v_call: TRBV5-1
d_call: -
cdr3_aa: CASSSDRLTDTQYF
cdr3_nt: TGCGCCAGCAGCTCGGACAGACTCACAGATACGCAGTATTTT

clone_size: -
j_call: TRBJ1-2
v_call: TRBV6-6
d_call: -
cdr3_aa: CASSHGVGEAF
cdr3_nt: TGTGCCAGCAGCCACGGGGTCGGGGAGGCCTTC

clone_size: -
j_call: TRBJ2-4
v_call: TRBV27
d_call: -
cdr3_aa: CASRQGGAKNIQYF
cdr3_nt: TGTGCCAGCAGGCAGGGAGGCGCCAAAAACATTCAGTACTTC

clone_size: -
j_call: TRBJ2-1
v_call: TRBV28
d_call: TRBD2
cdr3_aa: CASSFALAGMDEQFF
cdr3_nt: TGTGCCAGCAGTTTTGCACTAGCGGGAATGGATGAGCAGTTCTTC

clone_size: -
j_call: TRBJ2-5
v_call: TRBV7-2
d_call: TRBD2
cdr3_aa: CASSSSGNGETQYF
cdr3_nt: TGTGCCAGCAGTTCGAGCGGGAATGGAGAGACCCAGTACTTC

clone_size: -
j_call: TRBJ2-7
v_call: TRBV6-5
d_call: -
cdr3_aa: CASRDSSSYEQYF
cdr3_nt: TGTGCCAGCAGGGACAGTAGCTCCTACGAGCAGTACTTC

clone_size: once
j_call: TRBJ1-5
v_call: TRBV6-6
d_call: -
cdr3_aa: CASSDDQPQHF
cdr3_nt: TGTGCCAGCAGTGACGATCAGCCCCAGCATTTT